The next 15 T cell receptor beta chains were all read from a single sample in a study of shared clonotypes between healthy human individuals. Only in-frame clones appear in the TCRdb table, and some are missing; sequencing was by immunoSEQ multiplex PCR. The table has around 2.1 million clones, approximately 94% seen once. The sample comprised naive CD4+ T cells sorted from blood. Noted subset: CD45RA+ positively selected. The receptors come from a young man in good health.

This chain uses TRBV6-1 with TRBJ1-6, with D perhaps matching TRBD1 (6 bases). V was pared by 4 bases and J by 10 bases, with 14 bases between. Germline-derived CDR1 and CDR2 are MNHNS and SASEGT. The CDR3 covers 14 residues. The CDR3 here is CASSGRGLGSPLHF. The CDR3 nucleotides are TGTGCCAGCAGTGGGCGGGGGCTCGGGTCACCCCTCCACTTT.

Only a few counts were recorded for this clone. This sequence joins TRBV6-1 and TRBJ1-3, with no clear D. This CDR3 comprises 16 residues. CDR1 and CDR2 from the germline V gene are MNHNS and SASEGT. Trimming shortened V by 4 bases and J by 3 bases, and 16 bases separated the two germline ends. CDR3: CASSVLAAGYGNTIYF. DNA of the CDR3: TGTGCCAGCAGTGTCCTTGCTGCGGGGTATGGAAACACCATATATTTT.

J is TRBJ1-5 and V is TRBV5-6, with D possibly being TRBD1 (6 bases). CDR1 is SGHDT and CDR2 is YYEEEE in the germline V gene. CDR3 size: 14 residues. V was clipped by 2 bases and J by 6 bases, with 12 bases between them. The CDR3 coding sequence is TGTGCCAGCAGCTTTACCGGGACATCTCAGCCCCAGCATTTT. Protein sequence: CASSFTGTSQPQHF.

The J gene is TRBJ2-1, the V gene TRBV4-3; D gene ambiguous. The germline V gene encodes CDR1 LGHNA and CDR2 YSLEER. Trimming shortened V by 4 bases and J by 5 bases, and 3 bases separated the two germline ends. The CDR3 has 11 residues. Here the CDR3 DNA reads TGCGCCAGCAGCCGGGACAATGAGCAGTTCTTC. Translating gives CASSRDNEQFF.

This chain connects TRBV7-2 to TRBJ2-3; D gene uncertain. This CDR3 has 17 amino acids. Trimming shortened V by 5 bases and J by 5 bases, and 23 bases separated the two germline ends. Germline values: CDR1 SGHTA, CDR2 FQGNSA. Here the CDR3 DNA reads TGTGCCAGCAGCCCCCGTTTAGGCAGCCAAGAGTTAGATACGCAGTATTTT. Amino acid sequence: CASSPRLGSQELDTQYF.

The V and J genes are TRBV7-9 and TRBJ2-7; D gene uncertain. V was clipped by 1 base and J by 0 bases, with 16 bases between them. The CDR3 spans 17 residues. CDR1 is SEHNR, CDR2 FQNEAQ, per germline (reference sequence). The CDR3 reads CASSLEGNSLDSYEQYF. The CDR3, as DNA: TGTGCCAGCAGCTTAGAGGGCAACTCCCTAGACTCCTACGAGCAGTACTTC.

The chain uses TRBV27 and TRBJ1-6; D is ambiguous. Germline V lookup: CDR1 MNHEY, CDR2 SMNVEV (reference sequence). V was cut by 5 bases and J by 10 bases, with 9 bases left in between. The CDR3 has 12 residues. The CDR3 protein is CASSSVGSPLHF. CDR3 in DNA: TGTGCCAGCAGTAGTGTGGGGTCACCCCTCCACTTT.

This chain links TRBV4-2 with TRBJ2-1, with TRBD2 identical over 12 bases. The germline gives CDR1 LGHNA, CDR2 YNFKEQ. The CDR3 spans 17 residues. V lost 0 bases, J lost 7 bases, and 7 bases stayed unmatched. The CDR3 loop is CASSQDQLAGGTNEQFF. In DNA form, the CDR3 reads TGTGCCAGCAGCCAAGACCAGCTAGCGGGGGGGACGAATGAGCAGTTCTTC.

The chain combines TRBV5-1 with TRBJ2-1; 8 bases line up with TRBD2. Per germline, CDR1 SGHRS and CDR2 YFSETQ. V dropped 0 bases and J dropped 6; count of bases not matched to a gene: 8. The CDR3 length is 16 residues. In nucleotides, the CDR3 is TGCGCCAGCAGCTTGGCCGGTAGCGGGACATTCAATGAGCAGTTCTTC. This gives the protein CASSLAGSGTFNEQFF.

This clone showed up just once. The chain combines TRBV2 with TRBJ2-3; D may match TRBD1 or TRBD2 (5 bases each). The CDR3 has 15 amino acids. V gave up 4 bases and J gave up 1 base, with 12 bases separating them. Germline V gives CDR1 SNHLY, CDR2 FYNNEI. The CDR3 DNA reads TGTGCCAGCAGTGGCTCGGGGCTTGGCACAGATACGCAGTATTTT. The encoded protein is CASSGSGLGTDTQYF.

This clone was recorded only once. This chain uses TRBV29-1 with TRBJ1-1; TRBD1 agrees at 9 bases. V shed 4 bases and J 1 base; nucleotides not matched to a gene: 4. CDR1 is SQVTM and CDR2 is ANQGSEA in the germline V gene. The CDR3 covers 14 residues. The CDR3 DNA follows: TGCAGCGTTGGAACAGGGGGCGCGAACACTGAAGCTTTCTTT. This codes for CSVGTGGANTEAFF.

This clone came up a few times. The chain couples TRBV5-1 to TRBJ2-2, with unresolved D. Trimming pared 0 bases from V and 0 bases from J, leaving 9 bases between. This CDR3 has 16 amino acids. CDR1 and CDR2 from the germline V gene are SGHRS and YFSETQ. The CDR3 sequence: CASSLASLANTGELFF. The DNA of the CDR3 is TGCGCCAGCAGCTTGGCGAGCCTCGCGAACACCGGGGAGCTGTTTTTT.

This clone has only one observation. The CDR3 reads CASSLESRVGYEQYF. DNA for the CDR3: TGCGCCAGCAGCTTGGAATCCAGGGTTGGCTACGAGCAGTACTTC. The gene calls are TRBV5-1 and TRBJ2-7, with a weak D call TRBD1 (5 bases). The V gene's germline CDR1 is SGHRS and CDR2 YFSETQ. This CDR3 spans 15 amino acids. V was pared by 0 bases and J by 3 bases, with 13 bases between.

This chain connects TRBV10-2 to TRBJ2-3; D is unclear. V lost 4 bases and J 4 bases, leaving 6 bases between the germline ends. This CDR3 is built from 12 residues. Looked up from germline, CDR1 is WSHSY and CDR2 is SAAADI. The CDR3 bases are TGCGCCAGCAGTGTCGCGGCAGATACGCAGTATTTT. Its protein is CASSVAADTQYF.

The chain employs TRBV6-4 and TRBJ1-1, with D maybe TRBD1 (5 bases). V was trimmed by 4 bases and J by 4 bases, leaving 19 bases between them. Germline CDR1 is MRHNA and CDR2 is SNTAGT. The CDR3 contains 16 residues. The CDR3 protein is CASSAHRDREGTEAFF. For the CDR3, the DNA is TGTGCCAGCAGTGCCCACCGGGACCGGGAGGGCACTGAAGCTTTCTTT.